The present T cell receptor beta chain was sequenced within a study of blood T cell repertoires in COVID-19. Study context: Samples representing acute and convalescent COVID-19 were sourced from the United States, Italy and Spain. Sources were T cells, B-cell-depleted T cells, or PBMCs; the material itself was cDNA or gDNA.

In the original processing: By means of reference gene primer amplification, nucleated cell counts were estimated. Data came from immunoSEQ multiplex PCR; TCRdb stores just in-frame clones and leaves some out. The V and J calls and clone size come from that table; D and trimming were worked out from the DNA. The sample contains about 340,000 clones, around 82% of which appear only once. Trimming shortened V by 1 base and J by 10 bases, and 16 bases separated the two germline ends. The CDR3 has 14 amino acids. Germline V gene data show CDR1 as SQVTM and CDR2 as ANQGSEA. The clonotype was recovered from a man aged 30-40 years with active or convalescent COVID-19. Sequencing was done on a sample of peripheral blood. The rearrangement links TRBV29-1 to TRBJ1-4; TRBD1 might be the D (6 bases). The CDR3 DNA reads as TGCAGCGTTGAAGTACTACAACAGGGTGGAAAACTGTTTTTT. Translating gives CSVEVLQQGGKLFF. Using reference TRBV29-1 and TRBJ1-4 for the parts outside the CDR3, the full variable domain is SAVISQKPSRDICQRGTSLTIQCQVDSQVTMMFWYRQQPGQSLTLIATANQGSEATYESGFVIDKFPISRPNLTFSTLTVSNMSPEDSSIYLCSVEVLQQGGKLFFGSGTQLSVL.